Shown below are 27 T cell receptor beta chains from a single sample sequenced in a study of shared clonotypes between healthy human individuals. Using immunoSEQ multiplex PCR, the repertoire was profiled, and TCRdb retains in-frame clones only, with some absent. The sample yields over 2 million clones, about 95% seen once. The sequenced material came from naive CD4+ T cells sorted from blood. Stated subset: CD45RA+ positively selected. The receptors come from a man aged 18 to 30 in good health.

The V and J genes are TRBV11-2 and TRBJ2-4; D possibly corresponds to TRBD1 (6 bases). Germline V gene lookup returns CDR1 SGHAT and CDR2 FQNNGV. Trimming shortened V by 6 bases and J by 3 bases, and 15 bases separated the two germline ends. CDR3 length: 15 residues. The CDR3 reads CASSPQGYNKNIQYF. DNA of the CDR3: TGTGCCAGCAGTCCACAGGGATATAACAAAAACATTCAGTACTTC.

The rearrangement uses TRBV7-9 and TRBJ1-1; 8 bases agree with TRBD1. The germline CDR1 and CDR2 sequences are SEHNR and FQNEAQ (reference sequence). This CDR3 region has 15 residues. Losses at the gene ends were 5 bases for V and 1 base for J; bases not matched to a gene: 6. CDR3 nucleotides: TGTGCCAGCAGCCGGCCCGGACAGGGGAACACTGAAGCTTTCTTT. It translates to CASSRPGQGNTEAFF.

In its sample, this clone was seen once. This chain joins TRBV9 and TRBJ1-5; the match to TRBD1 covers 7 bases. V lost 3 bases, J lost 4 bases, and 4 bases stayed unmatched. The CDR3 runs 14 residues. CDR1 is SGDLS, CDR2 YYNGEE, per germline. The CDR3: CASSETGSNQPQHF. CDR3 DNA: TGTGCCAGCAGCGAGACAGGGTCTAATCAGCCCCAGCATTTT. Using reference TRBV9 and TRBJ1-5 for the parts outside the CDR3, the full variable domain is DSGVTQTPKHLITATGQRVTLRCSPRSGDLSVYWYQQSLDQGLQFLIQYYNGEERAKGNILERFSAQQFPDLHSELNLSSLELGDSALYFCASSETGSNQPQHFGDGTRLSIL.

This clone was recorded once. The rearrangement uses TRBV10-2 and TRBJ2-7, with 10 bases lining up with TRBD2. Germline loops: CDR1 WSHSY, CDR2 SAAADI. This CDR3 region has 16 residues. V shed 0 bases, J shed 1 base, and the junction held 3 bases outside the gene matches. CDR3 region: CASSESRTSGSYEQYF. CDR3 sequence (DNA): TGCGCCAGCAGTGAGTCGCGGACTAGCGGTTCCTACGAGCAGTACTTC.

The chain links TRBV6-1 to TRBJ1-1; D remains unclear. V lost 6 bases, J lost 3 bases, and 5 bases lay in between. Germline CDR1 and CDR2: MNHNS and SASEGT. This CDR3 is 11 amino acids long. The CDR3 sequence: CASRIDTEAFF. CDR3 DNA sequence: TGTGCCAGCAGGATAGACACTGAAGCTTTCTTT.

The chain uses TRBV5-4 and TRBJ1-2; D is perhaps TRBD1 (5 bases). Germline values: CDR1 SGHNT, CDR2 YYREEE (reference sequence). The CDR3 is 14 amino acids. V was trimmed by 4 bases and J by 2 bases, leaving 12 bases between them. The CDR3 DNA reads TGTGCCAGCAGCCGGCAGGGAAACAACTATGGCTACACCTTC. It is translated as CASSRQGNNYGYTF.

The chain couples TRBV29-1 to TRBJ2-3; D is perhaps TRBD1 (6 bases). The CDR3 length is 15 residues. Germline lookup yields CDR1 SQVTM and CDR2 ANQGSEA. V gave up 5 bases and J gave up 2 bases, with 17 bases separating them. This CDR3 is CSVTGTSSSTDTQYF. The CDR3 DNA follows: TGCAGCGTTACCGGGACATCTTCCTCCACAGATACGCAGTATTTT.

The chain joins TRBV27 to TRBJ1-2, with D uncertain. V gave up 4 bases and J gave up 1 base, with 16 bases separating them. CDR3 size: 16 residues. Germline-derived CDR1 and CDR2 are MNHEY and SMNVEV (reference sequence). The CDR3 nucleotides read TGTGCCAGCAGTTCCAGACGGACGCAAGTTAACTATGGCTACACCTTC. This gives the protein CASSSRRTQVNYGYTF.

The V and J genes are TRBV5-1 and TRBJ2-1; a weak D match, TRBD2 (6 bases). Trimming took off 0 bases at V and 10 bases at J, with 14 bases between the two ends. There are 14 residues in the CDR3. CDR1 is SGHRS, CDR2 YFSETQ, per germline. Here the CDR3 reads CASSLVTSGDEQFF. The CDR3 nucleotides are TGCGCCAGCAGCTTGGTGACTAGTGGGGACGAGCAGTTCTTC. Together with reference TRBV5-1 and TRBJ2-1, the CDR3 gives the full variable domain: KAGVTQTPRYLIKTRGQQVTLSCSPISGHRSVSWYQQTPGQGLQFLFEYFSETQRNKGNFPGRFSGRQFSNSRSEMNVSTLELGDSALYLCASSLVTSGDEQFFGPGTRLTVL.

Of note for this clone: Its ends do not fully match the called genes, so a read error is possible. The CDR3 loop reads CASSPFWPRQEAQYF. DNA of the CDR3: TGTGCCAGCAGCCCCTTTTGGCCGCGTCAAGAGGCCCAGTACTTC. The chain combines TRBV28 with TRBJ2-5; D is undetermined. Germline V CDR1 and CDR2: MDHEN, SYDVKM. This CDR3 region has 15 residues.

This chain uses TRBV18 with TRBJ2-7, with D perhaps TRBD1 or TRBD2 (5 bases each). This CDR3 contains 17 residues. Germline V lookup: CDR1 KGHSH, CDR2 LQKENI. Deletions cut 3 bases from V and 4 bases from J, with 22 bases between. CDR3 sequence (DNA): TGTGCCAGCTCACCTTGGGGAATTTCCCTCGGGGCATACGAGCAGTACTTC. It encodes CASSPWGISLGAYEQYF.

The chain carries TRBV6-1 and TRBJ2-7; D is uncertain. The CDR3 has 16 amino acids. The V and J ends lost 2 bases and 5 bases respectively, with 19 bases between them. Germline V gives CDR1 MNHNS, CDR2 SASEGT. In nucleotides, the CDR3 is TGTGCCAGCAGTGAAAGGTTCTCCGGTTTAGGACACGAGCAGTACTTC. Amino acids: CASSERFSGLGHEQYF.

The chain carries TRBV6-5 and TRBJ2-7; 9 bases map to TRBD1. There are 15 residues in the CDR3. Trimming took 6 bases from V and 1 from J; bases not matched to a gene: 7. The V gene's germline CDR1 is MNHEY and CDR2 SVGAGI. CDR3 sequence reads: CASRNGQGISYEQYF. The CDR3 DNA sequence: TGTGCCAGCAGGAACGGACAGGGGATATCCTACGAGCAGTACTTC.

This rearrangement joins TRBV2 to TRBJ1-1; D call uncertain. Germline assignment: CDR1 SNHLY and CDR2 FYNNEI. V was pared by 5 bases and J by 6 bases, with 13 bases between. The CDR3 runs to 13 residues. CDR3 protein: CASSLPRGAEAFF. In nucleotides, the CDR3 is TGTGCCAGCAGTTTGCCCCGCGGCGCTGAAGCTTTCTTT.

The chain couples TRBV7-9 to TRBJ1-2; D is unresolved. CDR1 is SEHNR and CDR2 is FQNEAQ in the germline V gene (reference sequence). The CDR3 has 11 residues. V was cut by 5 bases and J by 12 bases, with 13 bases left in between. The CDR3 region is CASSTGRGHTF. CDR3 bases: TGTGCCAGCAGCACCGGACGGGGTCACACCTTC.

The CDR3 is CAWSVAGGYSGNTIYF. DNA of the CDR3: TGTGCCTGGAGTGTGGCAGGGGGTTACTCTGGAAACACCATATATTTT. V and J are TRBV30 and TRBJ1-3; 7 bases are shared with TRBD1. Germline CDR1 is GTSNPN and CDR2 is SVGIG (reference sequence). After removal of 0 bases from V and 0 bases from J, the junction contained 5 bases not matched to a gene. The CDR3 runs to 16 residues.

V gene TRBV5-1 combines with J gene TRBJ1-2, with 9 bases identical to TRBD1. V shed 5 bases and J 8 bases; nucleotides not matched to a gene: 7. The CDR3 runs to 13 residues. Germline V gene lookup returns CDR1 SGHRS and CDR2 YFSETQ. The chain's CDR3 is CASRAGTGSGYTF. The CDR3 DNA follows: TGCGCCAGCAGGGCCGGGACAGGGTCAGGCTACACCTTC.

The chain carries TRBV29-1 and TRBJ2-1; D remains unclear. The CDR3 totals 16 residues. The V gene lost 5 bases and the J gene lost 3 bases, with 20 bases spanning the gap. From germline, CDR1 is SQVTM and CDR2 ANQGSEA. The chain's CDR3 is CSVKPVTPIFYNEQFF. DNA for the CDR3: TGCAGCGTTAAGCCGGTTACCCCTATATTCTACAATGAGCAGTTCTTC.

In its sample, this clone was seen many times. The J gene is TRBJ2-6, the V gene TRBV9; D is unclear. The germline V gene encodes CDR1 SGDLS and CDR2 YYNGEE. With 4 bases removed from V and 0 bases from J, the gap between germline ends came to 5 bases. The CDR3 runs to 14 residues. The DNA of the CDR3 is TGTGCCAGCAGCCTTCGCTCTGGGGCCAACGTCCTGACTTTC. Amino acids: CASSLRSGANVLTF.

The chain is built from TRBV4-1 and TRBJ1-1; the D is unclear. The CDR3 is made up of 13 amino acids. CDR1 is MGHRA and CDR2 is YSYEKL in the germline V gene. Between the trimmed V and J ends, which lost 6 bases and 0 bases, there was a span of 8 bases. The CDR3 spells CASRGTLNTEAFF. CDR3 in DNA: TGCGCCAGCAGGGGCACCCTGAACACTGAAGCTTTCTTT.

This chain connects TRBV6-1 to TRBJ2-5; no firm D call. Between the trimmed V and J ends, which lost 8 bases and 5 bases, there was a span of 12 bases. The germline V gene encodes CDR1 MNHNS and CDR2 SASEGT. The CDR3 is 12 residues long. The CDR3 sequence: CASGWVGETQYF. CDR3 sequence (DNA): TGTGCCAGCGGATGGGTCGGGGAGACCCAGTACTTC.

For the CDR3, the DNA is TGTGCCAGCAGTCCCCGGGACAGTGGATACGAGCAGTACTTC. Protein product: CASSPRDSGYEQYF. The J gene is TRBJ2-7, the V gene TRBV27, with 7 bases aligning to TRBD1. The CDR3 covers 14 residues. J gave up 4 bases and V 5 bases, and 8 bases lay outside the gene matches. Germline CDR1 and CDR2: MNHEY and SMNVEV (reference sequence).

This rearrangement joins TRBV12-5 to TRBJ2-1; 12 bases map to TRBD2. The CDR3 contains 19 residues. V lost 0 bases to trimming and J lost 3 bases; unmatched junction nucleotides: 9. CDR1 is LGHNT and CDR2 is FRNRAP in the germline V gene. This chain's CDR3 is CASGLVRTSGRWSYNEQFF. CDR3 sequence (DNA): TGTGCTAGTGGTTTGGTACGTACTAGCGGGAGGTGGAGCTACAATGAGCAGTTCTTC.

On this clone: A read error may be the cause here, since a much bigger clone is one base away. The sample holds other DNA sequences that translate to the same CDR3. V usage is TRBV2 and J usage is TRBJ2-7, with D possibly matching TRBD1 (7 bases). Germline values: CDR1 SNHLY, CDR2 FYNNEI. This CDR3 region has 12 residues. V dropped 6 bases and J dropped 4 bases, with 10 bases sitting between them. CDR3 loop: CASSSGGYEQYF. The CDR3 coding sequence is TGTGCCAGCAGCTCAGGGGGGTACGAGCAGTACTTC.

CDR3 amino acids: CASSLLGLASTGELFF. For the CDR3, the DNA is TGTGCCAGCAGCTTGCTGGGTTTAGCGTCCACCGGGGAGCTGTTTTTT. The V and J genes are TRBV7-2 and TRBJ2-2; weak D call: TRBD2 (5 bases). Germline CDR1 is SGHTA and CDR2 is FQGNSA. With 3 bases removed from V and 4 bases from J, the gap between germline ends came to 15 bases. This CDR3 contains 16 residues.

This clone showed up just once. The rearrangement uses TRBV7-2 and TRBJ1-3; no clear D. Trimming shortened V by 1 base and J by 0 bases, and 7 bases separated the two germline ends. Germline CDR1 and CDR2: SGHTA and FQGNSA. CDR3 length: 15 residues. The CDR3 DNA sequence: TGTGCCAGCAGCTTAGGGGCAGACTCTGGAAACACCATATATTTT. It yields the protein CASSLGADSGNTIYF.

The rearrangement uses TRBV28 and TRBJ2-7, with D possibly TRBD2 on 6 matching bases. CDR1 MDHEN and CDR2 SYDVKM come from the germline V gene. The CDR3 loop spans 15 amino acids. The germline V and J ends were trimmed by 4 bases and 1 base, with 14 bases remaining between them. The CDR3 DNA sequence: TGTGCCAGCAGTTCAGGGTCGGAGGGTTCCTACGAGCAGTACTTC. It specifies CASSSGSEGSYEQYF.